This TCR beta chain was sequenced during a study of CD8 T cells in ankylosing spondylitis. This clonotype has a handful of counts. The antigen remains unidentified. Germline V gene lookup returns CDR1 ENHRY and CDR2 SYGVKD. The CDR3 sequence is 17 residues long. J gave up 5 bases and V 2 bases, and 9 bases lay outside the gene matches. Study-level findings and limits: Past research had described some motif variants in reactive arthritis synovial fluid and blood. Ankylosing spondylitis blood seemed to carry a telltale TCR beta motif made of several highly homologous variants. Disease-linked clones were reportedly significantly enriched in matched ankylosing spondylitis synovial fluid. CD8+ by phenotype, disease-linked clones were relatively rare in peripheral blood.

TCRdb reprocessed the 5' RACE reads with MiXCR, giving one entry per CDR3 protein. Of around 250,000 distinct CDR3 sequences in the sample, about 11% were seen once. This clonotype was obtained from a male donor with ankylosing spondylitis or in good health (not recorded which). The sample consisted of blood, either unsorted or a sorted T cell fraction (not recorded which). This chain links TRBV10-3 with TRBJ1-2; 12 bases agree with TRBD1. CDR3 residues: CAISEAGTGGQGYGYTF. Written as DNA, the CDR3 is TGTGCCATCAGTGAGGCCGGGACAGGGGGCCAAGGTTATGGCTACACCTTC.